The source of this T cell receptor (beta chain) is a study of CD8 T cells in ankylosing spondylitis. Whole-study findings and limits: It appeared that ankylosing spondylitis blood was characterized by a TCR beta motif of about 8 highly homologous variants. As reported, disease-linked clones showed significant enrichment in matched ankylosing spondylitis synovial fluid.

V was trimmed by 5 bases and J by 8 bases, leaving 15 bases between them. CDR1 and CDR2 from the germline V gene are LGHDT and YNNKEL (reference sequence). The CDR3 consists of 13 residues. From the 5' RACE reads, TCRdb called clonotypes with MiXCR, one entry per CDR3 protein. This table holds 450,000 or so distinct CDR3 sequences, about 24% found once. Notes on this clonotype: The antigen is not known.

The receptor comes from a male donor with ankylosing spondylitis. The chain links TRBV3-1 to TRBJ1-1; D ambiguous. Sequences were obtained from blood, either unsorted or a sorted T cell fraction (not recorded which). In nucleotides, the CDR3 is TGTGCCAGCAGCTATCAGTCCCAGTACGAAGCTTTCTTT. It codes for CASSYQSQYEAFF.